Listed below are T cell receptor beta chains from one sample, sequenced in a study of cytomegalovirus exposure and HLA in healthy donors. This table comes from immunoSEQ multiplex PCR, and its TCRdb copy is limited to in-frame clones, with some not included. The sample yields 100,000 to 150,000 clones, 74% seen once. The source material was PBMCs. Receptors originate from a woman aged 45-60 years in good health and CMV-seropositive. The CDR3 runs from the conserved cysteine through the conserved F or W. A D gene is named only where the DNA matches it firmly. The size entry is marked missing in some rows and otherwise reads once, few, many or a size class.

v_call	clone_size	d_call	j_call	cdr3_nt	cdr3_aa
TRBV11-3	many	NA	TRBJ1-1	TGTGCCAGCAGCTTCCAACAGAACACTGAAGCTTTCTTT	CASSFQQNTEAFF
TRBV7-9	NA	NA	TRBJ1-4	TGTGCCAGCAGAGATGCGAGTGAAAAACTGTTTTTT	CASRDASEKLFF
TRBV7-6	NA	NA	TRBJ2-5	TGTGCCAGCAGGAGGGGGGGCGGGGGCATTGAGACCCAGTACTTC	CASRRGGGGIETQYF
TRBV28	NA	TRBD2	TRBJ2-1	TGTGCCAGCAGTTTCTTCGGACTAGTCAATGAGCAGTTCTTC	CASSFFGLVNEQFF
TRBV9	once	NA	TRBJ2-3	TGTGCCAGCAGCGTAGAGTTAGGGGGGGGGCCTAGCACAGATACGCAGTATTTT	CASSVELGGGPSTDTQYF
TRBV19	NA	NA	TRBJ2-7	TGTGCCAGTACCACCGGGAGCAACGAGCAGTACTTC	CASTTGSNEQYF
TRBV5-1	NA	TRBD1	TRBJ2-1	TGCGCCAGCAGATCAGGGGGCAAATACAATGAGCAGTTCTTC	CASRSGGKYNEQFF
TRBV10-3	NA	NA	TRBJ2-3	TGTGCCATCAGGTCGTTGGCTAGCACAGATACGCAGTATTTT	CAIRSLASTDTQYF
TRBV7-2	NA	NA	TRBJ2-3	TGTGCCAGCAGCACTCCATCAGGGGCAGATACGCAGTATTTT	CASSTPSGADTQYF
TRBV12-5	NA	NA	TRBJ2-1	TGTGCTAGTGGTTTTGGACAGACTAATGAGCAGTTCTTC	CASGFGQTNEQFF
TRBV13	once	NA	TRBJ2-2	TGTGCCAGCAGCCCCCAGGGGTGGACCGGGGAGCTGTTTTTT	CASSPQGWTGELFF
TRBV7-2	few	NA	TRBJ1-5	TGTGCCAGCAGCCCGAGGGCAGGGGCGAATCAGCCCCAGCATTTT	CASSPRAGANQPQHF
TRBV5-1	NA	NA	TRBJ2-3	TGCGCCAGCAGCTCGACGGGACTTAGCACAGATACGCAGTATTTT	CASSSTGLSTDTQYF
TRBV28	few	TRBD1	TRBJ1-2	TGTGCCAGCAGCCACGACAGGGGGCGAGGCTACACCTTC	CASSHDRGRGYTF
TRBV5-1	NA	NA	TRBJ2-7	TGCGCCAGCAGCTTGGAGGGAGCCCCCAGGAACGAGCAGTACTTC	CASSLEGAPRNEQYF
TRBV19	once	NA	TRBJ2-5	TGTGCCAGTAGTAACAGGGTTTCAGAGACCCAGTACTTC	CASSNRVSETQYF
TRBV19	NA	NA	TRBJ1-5	TGTGCCAGTCGATTGCTCTGGGTTACCGGTAGCCAGCCCCAGCATTTT	CASRLLWVTGSQPQHF
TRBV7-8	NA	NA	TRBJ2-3	TGTGCCAGCAGCTTAAATGGGGCGATCCCAGATACGCAGTATTTT	CASSLNGAIPDTQYF
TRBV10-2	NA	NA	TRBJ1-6	TGCGCCAGCGCCACCCCAGGTTTGAATTCACCCCTCCACTTT	CASATPGLNSPLHF
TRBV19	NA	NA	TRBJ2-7	TGTGCCAGTAGTATACAGGGGCGGTCCTACGAGCAGTACTTC	CASSIQGRSYEQYF
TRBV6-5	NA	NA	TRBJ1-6	TGTGCCAGCAGTTATCAAGGGGGTTCACCCCTCCACTTT	CASSYQGGSPLHF
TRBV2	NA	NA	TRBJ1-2	TGTGCCAGCAGTTGGTTGCGGGCAGAGAATGGCTACACCTTC	CASSWLRAENGYTF
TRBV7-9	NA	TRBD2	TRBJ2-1	TGTGCCAGCAGCGCTAAAGGGTGGGGGGGACGTGATGAGCAGTTCTTC	CASSAKGWGGRDEQFF
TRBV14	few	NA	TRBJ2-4	TGTGCCAGCACCCACAGGGTCGGTCCCAAAAACATTCAGTACTTC	CASTHRVGPKNIQYF
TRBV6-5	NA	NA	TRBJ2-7	TGTGCCAGCAGTTTTTATGGTAGCGGCACTTACGAGCAGTACTTC	CASSFYGSGTYEQYF